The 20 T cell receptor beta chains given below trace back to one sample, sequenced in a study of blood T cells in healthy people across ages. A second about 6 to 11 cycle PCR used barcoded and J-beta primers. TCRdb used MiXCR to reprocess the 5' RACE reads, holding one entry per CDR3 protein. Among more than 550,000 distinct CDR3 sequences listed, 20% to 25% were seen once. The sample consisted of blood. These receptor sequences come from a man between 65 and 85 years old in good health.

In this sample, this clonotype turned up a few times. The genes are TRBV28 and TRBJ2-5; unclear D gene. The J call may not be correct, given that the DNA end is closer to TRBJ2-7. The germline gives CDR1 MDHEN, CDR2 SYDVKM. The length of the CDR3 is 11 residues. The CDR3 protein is CASGVDYEQYF. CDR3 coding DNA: TGTGCCAGCGGGGTAGACTACGAGCAGTACTTC.

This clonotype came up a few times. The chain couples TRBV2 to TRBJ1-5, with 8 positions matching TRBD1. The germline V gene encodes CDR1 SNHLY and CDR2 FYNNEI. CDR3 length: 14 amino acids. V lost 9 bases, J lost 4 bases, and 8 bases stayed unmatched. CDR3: CASNDRGSNQPQHF. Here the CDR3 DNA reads TGTGCCAGTAACGACAGGGGATCGAATCAGCCCCAGCATTTT.

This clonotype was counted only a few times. DNA of the CDR3: TGCAGCGTTGCCCCCCCGACAGGGGTAAAGAATGGCTACACCTTC. The encoded protein is CSVAPPTGVKNGYTF. The chain uses TRBV29-1 and TRBJ1-2; TRBD1 aligns across 8 bases. Unmatched junction bases numbered 13, after V lost 4 bases and J lost 6 bases. CDR3 length: 15 residues. Germline CDR1 SQVTM, CDR2 ANQGSEA.

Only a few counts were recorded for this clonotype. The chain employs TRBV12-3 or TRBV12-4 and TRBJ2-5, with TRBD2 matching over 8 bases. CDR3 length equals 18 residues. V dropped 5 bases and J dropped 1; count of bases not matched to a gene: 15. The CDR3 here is CASSPSFWSGSGQETQYF. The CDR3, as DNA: TGTGCCAGCAGTCCATCGTTCTGGAGCGGGAGTGGCCAAGAGACCCAGTACTTC.

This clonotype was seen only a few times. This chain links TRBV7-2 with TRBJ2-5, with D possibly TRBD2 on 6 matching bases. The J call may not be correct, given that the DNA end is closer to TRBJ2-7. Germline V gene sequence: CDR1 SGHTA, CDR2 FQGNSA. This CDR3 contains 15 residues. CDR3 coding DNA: TGTGCCAGCAGCTTAATAGCGGCACTCACCTACGAGCAGTACGTC. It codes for CASSLIAALTYEQYV.

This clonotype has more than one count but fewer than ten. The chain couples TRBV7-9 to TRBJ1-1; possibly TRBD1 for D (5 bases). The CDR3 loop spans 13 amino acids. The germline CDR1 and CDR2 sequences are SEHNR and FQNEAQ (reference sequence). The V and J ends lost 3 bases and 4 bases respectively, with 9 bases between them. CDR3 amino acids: CASSFTGTTEAFF. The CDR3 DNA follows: TGTGCCAGCAGCTTCACCGGGACCACTGAAGCTTTCTTT.

CDR3 amino acids: CASSAGTGEKLFF. DNA for the CDR3: TGTGCCAGCAGCGCCGGGACAGGTGAAAAACTGTTTTTT. The rearrangement uses TRBV9 and TRBJ1-4; 8 bases are shared with TRBD1. J was trimmed by 7 bases and V by 3 bases; bases with no gene match: 2. Germline CDR1 reads SGDLS; CDR2 reads YYNGEE. This CDR3 comprises 13 residues.

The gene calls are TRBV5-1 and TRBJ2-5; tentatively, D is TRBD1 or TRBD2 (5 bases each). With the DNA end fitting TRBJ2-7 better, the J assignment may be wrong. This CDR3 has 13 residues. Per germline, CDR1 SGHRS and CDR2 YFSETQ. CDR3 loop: CASSLAGTHEQYF. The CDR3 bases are TGCGCCAGCAGCTTGGCTGGGACCCACGAGCAGTACTTC.

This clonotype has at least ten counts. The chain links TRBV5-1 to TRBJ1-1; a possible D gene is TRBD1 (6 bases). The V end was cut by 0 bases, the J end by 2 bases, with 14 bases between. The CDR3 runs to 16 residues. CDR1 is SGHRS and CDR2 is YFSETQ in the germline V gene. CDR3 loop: CASSLVLGGQNTEAFF. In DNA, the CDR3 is TGCGCCAGCAGCTTGGTCCTGGGGGGACAAAACACTGAAGCTTTCTTT.

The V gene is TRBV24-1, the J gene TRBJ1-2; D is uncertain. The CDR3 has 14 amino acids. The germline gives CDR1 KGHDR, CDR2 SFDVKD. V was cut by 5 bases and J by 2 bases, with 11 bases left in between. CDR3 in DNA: TGTGCCACCAGTGGAGCAGGTCCCAACTATGGCTACACCTTC. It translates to CATSGAGPNYGYTF.

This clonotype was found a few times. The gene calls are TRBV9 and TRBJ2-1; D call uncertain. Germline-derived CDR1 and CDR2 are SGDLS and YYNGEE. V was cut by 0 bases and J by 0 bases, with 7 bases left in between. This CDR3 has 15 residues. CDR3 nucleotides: TGTGCCAGCAGCGTAGGGTATTTCTCCTACAATGAGCAGTTCTTC. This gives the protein CASSVGYFSYNEQFF.

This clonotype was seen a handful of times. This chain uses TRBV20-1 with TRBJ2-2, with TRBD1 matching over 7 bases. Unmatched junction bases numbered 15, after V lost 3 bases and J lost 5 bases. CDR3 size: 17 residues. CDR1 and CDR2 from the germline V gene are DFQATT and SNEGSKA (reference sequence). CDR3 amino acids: CSARVQQGRRPTGELFF. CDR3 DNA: TGCAGTGCTAGGGTTCAACAGGGGCGAAGACCAACCGGGGAGCTGTTTTTT.

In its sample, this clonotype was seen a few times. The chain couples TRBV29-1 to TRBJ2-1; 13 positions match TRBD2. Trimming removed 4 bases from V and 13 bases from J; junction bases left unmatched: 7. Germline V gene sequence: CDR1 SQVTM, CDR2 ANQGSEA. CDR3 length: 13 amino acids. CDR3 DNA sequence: TGCAGCGTTGGGACTAGCGGGAGCAATTTTCAGTTCTTC. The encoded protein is CSVGTSGSNFQFF.

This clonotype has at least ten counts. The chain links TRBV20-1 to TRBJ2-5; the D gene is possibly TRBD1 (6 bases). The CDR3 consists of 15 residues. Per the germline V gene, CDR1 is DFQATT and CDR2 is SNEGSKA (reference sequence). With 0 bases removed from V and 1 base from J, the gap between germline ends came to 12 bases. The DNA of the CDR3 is TGCAGTGCTAGAGATCAAAGGGGGATCCAAGAGACCCAGTACTTC. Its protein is CSARDQRGIQETQYF.

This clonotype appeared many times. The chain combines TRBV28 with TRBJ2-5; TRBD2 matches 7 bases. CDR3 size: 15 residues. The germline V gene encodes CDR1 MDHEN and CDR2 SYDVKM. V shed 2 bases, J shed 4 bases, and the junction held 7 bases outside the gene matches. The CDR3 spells CASSLGAGARETQYF. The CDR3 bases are TGTGCCAGCAGTTTAGGGGCGGGAGCCCGAGAGACCCAGTACTTC.

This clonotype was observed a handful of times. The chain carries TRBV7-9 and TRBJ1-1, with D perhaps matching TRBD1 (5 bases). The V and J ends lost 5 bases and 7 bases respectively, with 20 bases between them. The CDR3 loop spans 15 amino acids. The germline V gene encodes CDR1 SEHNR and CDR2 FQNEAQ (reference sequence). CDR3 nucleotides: TGTGCCAGCAGCCACCCCGGAGATGGGGGGGTTGAAGCTTTCTTT. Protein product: CASSHPGDGGVEAFF.

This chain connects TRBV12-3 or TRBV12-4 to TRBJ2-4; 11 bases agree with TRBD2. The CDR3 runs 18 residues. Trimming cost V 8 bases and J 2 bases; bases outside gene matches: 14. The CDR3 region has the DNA TGTGCCAGCGGCGTTGCAGGACTAGCGGGCGGAACCAAAAACATTCAGTACTTC. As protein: CASGVAGLAGGTKNIQYF.

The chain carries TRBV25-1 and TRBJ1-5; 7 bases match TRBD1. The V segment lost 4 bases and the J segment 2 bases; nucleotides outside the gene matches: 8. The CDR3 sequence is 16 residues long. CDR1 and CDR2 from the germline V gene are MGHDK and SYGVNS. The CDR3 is CASSGNRGEGNQPQHF. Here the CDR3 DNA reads TGTGCCAGCAGTGGTAACAGGGGAGAGGGCAATCAGCCCCAGCATTTT.

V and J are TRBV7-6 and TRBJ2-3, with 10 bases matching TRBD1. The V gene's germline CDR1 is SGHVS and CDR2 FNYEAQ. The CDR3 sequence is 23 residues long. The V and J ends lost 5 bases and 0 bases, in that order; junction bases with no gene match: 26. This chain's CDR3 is CASSTFGSFLPGTGVPSTDTQYF. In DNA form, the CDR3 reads TGTGCCAGCAGCACCTTCGGCAGCTTCCTACCCGGGACAGGGGTACCGAGCACAGATACGCAGTATTTT.

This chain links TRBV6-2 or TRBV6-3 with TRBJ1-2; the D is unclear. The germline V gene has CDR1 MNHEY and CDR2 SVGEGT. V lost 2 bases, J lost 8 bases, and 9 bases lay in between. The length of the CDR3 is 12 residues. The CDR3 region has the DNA TGTGCCAGCAGTTACGGACCCCCAGGCTACACCTTC. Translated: CASSYGPPGYTF.